These 21 T cell receptor beta chains share one sample of origin, sequenced in a study of T cells in Graves' hyperthyroidism and ophthalmopathy. The TCR beta CDR3 regions underwent amplification using RNA transcripts as the source. The primer set for the first-round RT-PCR of the TCR CDR3 was HTBI. TCRdb reprocessed the multiplex PCR reads via MiXCR and lists one record per CDR3 protein. Counted here are 530,000 or so distinct CDR3 sequences, approximately 25% occurring once; the ten biggest clones make up about 11%. Input material: blood. The source of these receptors is a woman aged 25 to 45 with Graves' ophthalmopathy.

A few counts support this clonotype. The conserved closing phenylalanine or tryptophan is absent in this CDR3, likely reflecting a read error. The chain combines TRBV4-1 with TRBJ2-7; D might be TRBD2 (5 bases). Germline-derived CDR1 and CDR2 are MGHRA and YSYEKL. The length of the CDR3 is 16 residues. V lost 4 bases to trimming and J lost 4 bases, with 20 bases between them. DNA for the CDR3: TGCGCCAGCAGCCCTATTGAGACTGGGAGAGTTTACGAGCAGTACTCC. Its protein product is CASSPIETGRVYEQYS.

The J gene is TRBJ2-7, the V gene TRBV11-2; D is perhaps TRBD1 (7 bases). The CDR3 length is 18 residues. Germline V gene data show CDR1 as SGHAT and CDR2 as FQNNGV. The V end lost 2 bases, the J end lost 3 bases, and 23 bases lay between the germline ends. For the CDR3, the DNA is TGTGCCAGCAGCTTATATTTGCGCAGGGGGGACGGAGTCTACGAGCAGTACTTC. This codes for CASSLYLRRGDGVYEQYF.

The chain employs TRBV14 and TRBJ1-2, with D maybe TRBD1 (5 bases). Germline CDR1 SGHDN, CDR2 FVKESK. This CDR3 is built from 15 residues. Trimming cost V 0 bases and J 4 bases, with 12 bases left between them. CDR3 sequence: CASSQEGKGSYGYTF. As DNA, the CDR3 is TGTGCCAGCAGCCAAGAAGGAAAGGGGTCCTATGGCTACACCTTC.

The sample holds many counts of this clonotype. V gene TRBV20-1 combines with J gene TRBJ1-1; the D gene is possibly TRBD1 (6 bases). CDR1 and CDR2 from the germline V gene are DFQATT and SNEGSKA (reference sequence). V gave up 3 bases and J gave up 7 bases, with 15 bases separating them. This CDR3 spans 13 amino acids. For the CDR3, the DNA is TGCAGTGCTAGTTTGTCAGGGGCGAGTGAAGCTTTCTTT. It translates to CSASLSGASEAFF.

The gene calls are TRBV30 and TRBJ2-7, with TRBD2 matching over 10 bases. Germline V gene lookup returns CDR1 GTSNPN and CDR2 SVGIG (reference sequence). This CDR3 comprises 14 residues. Germline trimming cut 0 bases from V and 4 bases from J; bases unmatched to any gene: 3. CDR3 region: CAWSVSGGVYEQYF. In DNA form, the CDR3 reads TGTGCCTGGAGTGTCAGCGGGGGGGTTTACGAGCAGTACTTC. Together with reference TRBV30 and TRBJ2-7, the CDR3 gives the full variable domain: SQTIHQWPATLVQPVGSPLSLECTVEGTSNPNLYWYRQAAGRGLQLLFYSVGIGQISSEVPQNLSASRPQDRQFILSSKKLLLSDSGFYLCAWSVSGGVYEQYFGPGTRLTVT.

The chain recombines TRBV7-2 with TRBJ2-7; D perhaps matches TRBD2 (6 bases). Trimming took off 5 bases at V and 3 bases at J, with 17 bases between the two ends. There are 15 residues in the CDR3. Germline V lookup: CDR1 SGHTA, CDR2 FQGNSA. The CDR3 sequence: CASSPSAGGFYEQYF. The CDR3 bases are TGTGCCAGCAGCCCCTCGGCCGGGGGTTTCTACGAGCAGTACTTC.

This clonotype turned up a few times. The chain has TRBV20-1 and TRBJ1-3; D remains unclear. There are 13 residues in the CDR3. CDR1 DFQATT and CDR2 SNEGSKA come from the germline V gene (reference sequence). Trimming stripped 5 bases from V and 2 bases from J, with 10 bases between. The CDR3 reads CSALGSPGNTIYF. The CDR3 nucleotides read TGCAGTGCTCTGGGTTCACCTGGAAACACCATATATTTT.

The table lists this clonotype with many counts. The gene calls are TRBV19 and TRBJ2-7, with D perhaps matching TRBD2 (5 bases). V was cut by 4 bases and J by 3 bases, with 16 bases left in between. Germline V lookup: CDR1 LNHDA, CDR2 SQIVND (reference sequence). The CDR3 is 15 amino acids. The CDR3 is CASSSAEGYFYEQYF. In nucleotides, the CDR3 is TGTGCCAGTAGTAGCGCCGAGGGCTACTTCTACGAGCAGTACTTC.

The chain joins TRBV20-1 to TRBJ1-2; no clear D gene. CDR1 and CDR2 from the germline V gene are DFQATT and SNEGSKA (reference sequence). This CDR3 has 14 amino acids. Trimming stripped 1 base from V and 4 bases from J, with 13 bases between. CDR3 sequence reads: CSARVPVVGYGYTF. The CDR3 DNA reads as TGCAGTGCTAGAGTACCTGTCGTGGGCTATGGCTACACCTTC.

This chain uses TRBV12-3 or TRBV12-4 with TRBJ1-1; D is ambiguous. The CDR3 consists of 12 residues. Trimming shortened V by 3 bases and J by 10 bases, and 12 bases separated the two germline ends. The CDR3 is CASSLVGSRAFF. The DNA of the CDR3 is TGTGCCAGCAGTTTGGTCGGATCAAGAGCTTTCTTT.

This clonotype was counted many times. V is TRBV20-1 and J is TRBJ1-1, with D unclear. This CDR3 region has 11 residues. Germline lookup yields CDR1 DFQATT and CDR2 SNEGSKA (reference sequence). V lost 5 bases and J 1 base, leaving 5 bases between the germline ends. The CDR3 loop is CSADWNTEAFF. The CDR3 DNA sequence: TGCAGTGCTGACTGGAACACTGAAGCTTTCTTT.

The gene calls are TRBV20-1 and TRBJ2-7; no reliable D call. The CDR3 contains 9 residues. V lost 7 bases and J lost 4, with 5 bases in between. Per the germline V gene, CDR1 is DFQATT and CDR2 is SNEGSKA (reference sequence). CDR3 region: CSVGYEQYF. The DNA of the CDR3 is TGCAGTGTCGGTTACGAGCAGTACTTC.

This chain uses TRBV19 with TRBJ1-1; 10 positions agree with TRBD1. Germline-derived CDR1 and CDR2 are LNHDA and SQIVND (reference sequence). The CDR3 length is 17 residues. The V gene end was trimmed by 7 bases and the J gene end by 0 bases; junction bases not matched to a gene: 11. The CDR3, as DNA: TGTGCCAGTACACGCCGGGGGACAGGGGTCCTGAACACTGAAGCTTTCTTT. Protein sequence: CASTRRGTGVLNTEAFF.

In regard to this clonotype: This may be a read error, as it is one base from a much larger clone. The chain couples TRBV5-1 to TRBJ1-2; the D gene is possibly TRBD1 (5 bases). The CDR3 sequence is 14 residues long. Germline V gene lookup returns CDR1 SGHRS and CDR2 YFSETQ. V dropped 4 bases and J dropped 6 bases, with 16 bases sitting between them. The CDR3 bases are TGCGCCAGCAGCCCGGCCAGGGATATTAATGGCTACACCTTC. It is translated as CASSPARDINGYTF.

This rearrangement joins TRBV29-1 to TRBJ1-5, with 7 bases lining up with TRBD1. The junction had 7 bases not matched to a gene; V was cut back by 6 bases and J by 5 bases. Germline V CDR1 and CDR2: SQVTM, ANQGSEA. This CDR3 is built from 13 residues. CDR3 residues: CSVGTEAYQPQHF. The CDR3 DNA sequence: TGCAGCGTAGGGACAGAAGCTTATCAGCCCCAGCATTTT.

This clonotype appeared many times. V usage is TRBV20-1 and J usage is TRBJ2-2; tentative D call: TRBD2 (6 bases). The germline V gene has CDR1 DFQATT and CDR2 SNEGSKA (reference sequence). Trimming took off 6 bases at V and 1 base at J, with 12 bases between the two ends. CDR3 length equals 14 residues. The CDR3 nucleotides read TGCAGTGCCCCTTCCGGGGGGAACACCGGGGAGCTGTTTTTT. Translating it yields CSAPSGGNTGELFF.

The chain uses TRBV6-2 or TRBV6-3 and TRBJ2-5, with D maybe TRBD1 (6 bases). Germline V lookup: CDR1 MNHEY, CDR2 SVGEGT. V lost 5 bases and J lost 5, with 15 bases in between. The CDR3 spans 14 residues. The CDR3 sequence: CASSPYEGVETQYF. CDR3 nucleotides: TGTGCCAGCAGTCCTTACGAGGGGGTTGAGACCCAGTACTTC.

This clonotype has a count of ten or more. This chain connects TRBV14 to TRBJ2-7, with D possibly matching TRBD2 (5 bases). This CDR3 is built from 14 residues. V was clipped by 5 bases and J by 2 bases, with 13 bases between them. Germline CDR1 reads SGHDN; CDR2 reads FVKESK. CDR3 coding DNA: TGTGCCAGCAGCAGCCTTGACGGGGCCTACGAGCAGTACTTC. Residues: CASSSLDGAYEQYF.

This clonotype was counted a few times. This sequence joins TRBV25-1 and TRBJ2-7, with 8 bases lining up with TRBD2. In germline, CDR1 is MGHDK, CDR2 SYGVNS. Germline trimming cut 6 bases from V and 3 bases from J; bases unmatched to any gene: 16. The CDR3 loop spans 17 amino acids. Here the CDR3 reads CASSPYLRLSGNYEQYF. The CDR3 DNA follows: TGTGCCAGCAGCCCTTACCTCCGACTTAGCGGGAACTACGAGCAGTACTTC.

The table lists this clonotype with a few counts. A much larger clone differs from this one at a single base, so this may be a read error. The gene calls are TRBV28 and TRBJ1-2; 10 positions agree with TRBD1. V lost 4 bases to trimming and J lost 7 bases; unmatched junction nucleotides: 6. Germline CDR1 reads MDHEN; CDR2 reads SYDVKM. The CDR3 is 14 amino acids. CDR3 loop: CASSYGTGEGGYTF. CDR3 nucleotides: TGTGCCAGCAGTTACGGGACAGGGGAGGGTGGCTACACCTTC.

The chain links TRBV15 to TRBJ2-1; 7 nucleotides agree with TRBD1. Germline V lookup: CDR1 LNHNV, CDR2 YYDKDF (reference sequence). With V trimmed by 3 bases and J by 8 bases, 13 bases remained unmatched. The CDR3 totals 16 residues. As DNA, the CDR3 is TGTGCCACCAGCAGCTACAGGGGCAGGTTGCGATATGAGCAGTTCTTC. This translates into CATSSYRGRLRYEQFF.